Below, 13 T cell receptor beta chains from the same sample are listed, as sequenced in a study of spatial heterogeneity in lung cancer. TCRdb passed the 5' RACE reads through MiXCR, listing each CDR3 protein once. The sample contains around 63,000 distinct CDR3 sequences, more than 7% of which appear only once. Time point in this sample: sample taken at primary tumor resection. Tumor, nontumor lung or frozen PBMC supplied whole RNA that was sequenced unsorted. Material: PBMCs, obtained at surgery. These receptors all come from a female donor with early-stage non-small cell lung cancer.

For this clonotype: Likely a read error: the CDR3 ends without its conserved phenylalanine or tryptophan. The gene calls are TRBV5-8 and TRBJ1-6; no reliable D call. V was cut by 4 bases and J by 7 bases, with 18 bases left in between. This CDR3 spans 16 amino acids. Germline V CDR1 and CDR2: SGHTS, YDEGEE. DNA of the CDR3: TGTGCCAGCAGCCGGGATTCCGGGGTGACGAATTCACCCCTCCACCTT. Amino acids: CASSRDSGVTNSPLHL.

This clonotype was counted between two and nine times. This rearrangement joins TRBV6-2 or TRBV6-3 to TRBJ2-5; 7 bases agree with TRBD1. This CDR3 contains 16 residues. Per germline, CDR1 MNHEY and CDR2 SVGEGT. Trimming cost V 0 bases and J 6 bases; bases outside gene matches: 10. CDR3 nucleotide sequence: TGTGCCAGCAGTTACTCAGGGACAGTAACTAGGCAGACCCAGTACTTC. Translation gives CASSYSGTVTRQTQYF.

This clonotype showed up many times. This rearrangement joins TRBV12-3 or TRBV12-4 to TRBJ1-3; the D is unclear. The CDR3 contains 12 residues. Deletions cut 8 bases from V and 4 bases from J, with 9 bases between. The CDR3 DNA reads as TGTGCCAGCGTTGGCTCGGGAAACACCATATATTTT. Its protein is CASVGSGNTIYF.

The chain joins TRBV5-1 to TRBJ2-1; D possibly corresponds to TRBD1 (6 bases). The V end lost 0 bases, the J end lost 9 bases, and 16 bases lay between the germline ends. Germline CDR1 is SGHRS and CDR2 is YFSETQ. The CDR3 length is 15 residues. The CDR3 is CASSLDGQKDGEQFF. In nucleotides, the CDR3 is TGCGCCAGCAGCTTGGACGGACAGAAGGATGGTGAGCAGTTCTTC.

This clonotype was detected a few times. This chain uses TRBV6-5 with TRBJ2-6; D possibly matches TRBD1 or TRBD2 (6 bases each). CDR1 and CDR2 from the germline V gene are MNHEY and SVGAGI. The V end was cut by 6 bases, the J end by 4 bases, with 13 bases between. CDR3 length: 15 residues. CDR3 residues: CASSTSGAGANVLTF. CDR3 coding DNA: TGTGCCAGCAGCACATCGGGGGCCGGGGCCAACGTCCTGACTTTC.

The chain carries TRBV10-2 and TRBJ2-2; 7 positions match TRBD1. V shed 6 bases and J 3 bases; nucleotides not matched to a gene: 4. The germline V gene encodes CDR1 WSHSY and CDR2 SAAADI. The CDR3 is 14 residues long. The CDR3 sequence is CASRSGTDTGELFF. CDR3 coding DNA: TGCGCCAGCAGGTCCGGGACAGACACCGGGGAGCTGTTTTTT.

CDR3 loop: CASSLSGGADIQYF. For the CDR3, the DNA is TGTGCCAGCAGCCTTAGCGGGGGCGCGGACATTCAGTACTTC. V gene TRBV9 combines with J gene TRBJ2-4, with 9 positions matching TRBD2. This CDR3 region has 14 residues. In germline, CDR1 is SGDLS, CDR2 YYNGEE. J was trimmed by 8 bases and V by 4 bases; bases with no gene match: 7.

This clonotype was observed at least ten times. The rearrangement uses TRBV5-1 and TRBJ1-1; perhaps TRBD1 as D (5 bases). Germline CDR1 and CDR2: SGHRS and YFSETQ. The CDR3 totals 15 residues. V gave up 3 bases and J gave up 1 base, with 13 bases separating them. The DNA of the CDR3 is TGCGCCAGCAGCTGGCCGGGACGACAGAACACTGAAGCTTTCTTT. Protein product: CASSWPGRQNTEAFF.

This clonotype was found a few times. V usage is TRBV28 and J usage is TRBJ1-6; tentatively, D is TRBD1 (6 bases). The CDR3 is 15 amino acids. Looked up from germline, CDR1 is MDHEN and CDR2 is SYDVKM. Trimming pared 5 bases from V and 8 bases from J, leaving 16 bases between. The CDR3 sequence: CASSPRDMGDSPLHF. The DNA of the CDR3 is TGTGCCAGCAGTCCCCGGGACATGGGAGATTCACCCCTCCACTTT.

In this sample, this clonotype turned up a few times. This chain connects TRBV6-2 or TRBV6-3 to TRBJ2-3, with TRBD1 matching over 7 bases. The CDR3 has 14 amino acids. Unmatched junction bases numbered 0, after V lost 2 bases and J lost 1 base. CDR1 and CDR2 (germline): MNHEY, SVGEGT. The DNA of the CDR3 is TGTGCCAGCAGTTACGACAGGGGCACAGATACGCAGTATTTT. Translation: CASSYDRGTDTQYF.

This clonotype occurred many times. The rearrangement links TRBV14 to TRBJ1-1; D ambiguous. This CDR3 is built from 13 residues. V was trimmed by 4 bases and J by 5 bases, leaving 11 bases between them. CDR1 is SGHDN, CDR2 FVKESK, per germline. In DNA form, the CDR3 reads TGTGCCAGCAGCCCATCGACCCGGACTGAAGCTTTCTTT. It codes for CASSPSTRTEAFF.

This clonotype was seen just once. The junction and the germline gene differ at one end; a read error may be behind it. This rearrangement joins TRBV11-1 to TRBJ2-1; D gene ambiguous. The germline V gene encodes CDR1 SGHAT and CDR2 FQDESV (reference sequence). The CDR3 sequence is 16 residues long. The CDR3 loop reads CASSPGRWVSYNERFF. The CDR3 DNA sequence: TGTGCCAGCAGCCCTGGGCGGTGGGTATCCTACAATGAGCGGTTCTTC.

This clonotype was seen more than once but under ten times. The J gene is TRBJ1-5, the V gene TRBV3-1; the D is unclear. V lost 1 base and J 6 bases, leaving 7 bases between the germline ends. The germline CDR1 and CDR2 sequences are LGHDT and YNNKEL (reference sequence). The CDR3 is 13 residues long. The CDR3 region is CASSQALGQPQHF. The CDR3 DNA follows: TGTGCCAGCAGCCAAGCTCTCGGTCAGCCCCAGCATTTT. Full variable domain (remainder filled in from reference TRBV3-1 and TRBJ1-5): DTAVSQTPKYLVTQMGNDKSIKCEQNLGHDTMYWYKQDSKKFLKIMFSYNNKELIINETVPNRFSPKSPDKAHLNLHINSLELGDSAVYFCASSQALGQPQHFGDGTRLSIL.